This entry lists 19 T cell receptor beta chains sequenced from one sample in a study of T cell changes during pregnancy in multiple sclerosis. The repertoire was sequenced with immunoSEQ multiplex PCR; TCRdb's copy has only in-frame clones and lacks some. The sample gives approximately 30,000 clones, about nine tenths of which show up once; just over 4.5% is in the top ten. The material was CD8+ T cells from peripheral blood mononuclear cells, obtained after pregnancy. The receptors were gathered from a female donor with multiple sclerosis, enrolled in a pregnancy study.

Points on this clone: Other DNA sequences in this sample translate to the same CDR3. The rearrangement joins TRBV9 to TRBJ1-1, with 8 bases that match TRBD1. The CDR3 totals 14 residues. Trimming at V came to 2 bases and at J to 4 bases, leaving 4 bases not matched to a gene. Germline CDR1 SGDLS, CDR2 YYNGEE. DNA of the CDR3: TGTGCCAGCAGCGTCGGACAGGGTGGCACTGAAGCTTTCTTT. It specifies CASSVGQGGTEAFF.

This chain joins TRBV4-2 and TRBJ1-3; 7 positions agree with TRBD1. The CDR3 sequence is 17 residues long. The germline V gene encodes CDR1 LGHNA and CDR2 YNFKEQ. V shed 2 bases, J shed 0 bases, and the junction held 7 bases outside the gene matches. DNA of the CDR3: TGTGCCAGCAGCCAATCCGGGACAGACGGCTCTGGAAACACCATATATTTT. The encoded protein is CASSQSGTDGSGNTIYF.

The chain carries TRBV19 and TRBJ1-2, with 7 positions matching TRBD1. The CDR3 contains 12 residues. Germline V gene sequence: CDR1 LNHDA, CDR2 SQIVND (reference sequence). Germline trimming cut 8 bases from V and 4 bases from J; bases unmatched to any gene: 4. CDR3 sequence (DNA): TGTGCCAGTCAACAGGGGCCCTATGGCTACACCTTC. Translated, it gives CASQQGPYGYTF.

The V gene is TRBV4-1, the J gene TRBJ2-3, with 7 bases fitting TRBD2. Germline CDR1 MGHRA, CDR2 YSYEKL. The CDR3 runs to 17 residues. The trim removed 3 bases at V and 0 bases at J, leaving 9 bases unmatched. CDR3 bases: TGCGCCAGCAGCCACCCGAGCCCAGCGGGGAGCACAGATACGCAGTATTTT. Its protein is CASSHPSPAGSTDTQYF.

This clone is a singleton in its sample. The V call is TRBV7-2, the J call TRBJ1-2; perhaps TRBD1 as D (5 bases). CDR1 is SGHTA, CDR2 FQGNSA, per germline. The V and J ends lost 3 bases and 0 bases respectively, with 11 bases between them. This CDR3 is built from 15 residues. CDR3 region: CASSLGTGANYGYTF. Here the CDR3 DNA reads TGTGCCAGCAGCTTGGGGACGGGAGCTAACTATGGCTACACCTTC.

The V and J genes are TRBV7-2 and TRBJ1-2; TRBD1 agrees at 7 bases. The CDR3 is 14 amino acids. Losses at the gene ends were 1 base for V and 4 bases for J; bases not matched to a gene: 3. Germline V CDR1 and CDR2: SGHTA, FQGNSA. This chain's CDR3 is CASSLVWDSYGYTF. The CDR3 DNA is TGTGCCAGCAGCTTAGTGTGGGACAGCTATGGCTACACCTTC.

The chain is built from TRBV19 and TRBJ2-3, with D unclear. Looked up from germline, CDR1 is LNHDA and CDR2 is SQIVND (reference sequence). The V gene lost 3 bases and the J gene lost 3 bases, with 7 bases spanning the gap. The CDR3 is made up of 13 amino acids. The CDR3, as DNA: TGTGCCAGTAGTATGATAGATACAGATACGCAGTATTTT. Translating gives CASSMIDTDTQYF.

This clone came up once. J is TRBJ2-3 and V is TRBV15; TRBD2 agrees at 12 bases. Looked up from germline, CDR1 is LNHNV and CDR2 is YYDKDF (reference sequence). CDR3 length equals 19 residues. The V gene end was trimmed by 5 bases and the J gene end by 2 bases; junction bases not matched to a gene: 14. CDR3 sequence (DNA): TGTGCCACCAGCTGGATGGGAACTAGCGGGGGGCGCCACACAGATACGCAGTATTTT. This sequence encodes CATSWMGTSGGRHTDTQYF.

This rearrangement joins TRBV4-3 to TRBJ2-1; 10 bases are shared with TRBD2. The CDR3 length is 15 residues. Trimming removed 0 bases from V and 9 bases from J; junction bases left unmatched: 5. The germline CDR1 and CDR2 sequences are LGHNA and YSLEER. CDR3 residues: CASSQDAAGGPEQFF. CDR3 sequence (DNA): TGCGCCAGCAGCCAAGACGCAGCGGGGGGGCCTGAGCAGTTCTTC.

The chain has TRBV6-5 and TRBJ2-7; tentative D call: TRBD1 (6 bases). Per germline, CDR1 MNHEY and CDR2 SVGAGI. Trimming took off 6 bases at V and 3 bases at J, with 12 bases between the two ends. The CDR3 runs to 13 residues. The CDR3 region is CASSPWDNYEQYF. The CDR3 DNA reads TGTGCCAGCAGCCCCTGGGACAACTACGAGCAGTACTTC.

The chain combines TRBV6-1 with TRBJ2-5, with 11 bases aligning to TRBD2. V lost 5 bases and J lost 0; bases outside the gene matches: 2. The CDR3 sequence is 15 residues long. Per germline, CDR1 MNHNS and CDR2 SASEGT. The CDR3 DNA reads as TGTGCCAGCAGTAAGACTAGCGGGGACCAAGAGACCCAGTACTTC. Protein: CASSKTSGDQETQYF.

This clone was detected only a few times. The gene calls are TRBV6-1 and TRBJ2-3, with 11 bases that match TRBD2. From germline, CDR1 is MNHNS and CDR2 SASEGT. V was clipped by 1 base and J by 2 bases; unmatched bases: 5. The CDR3 totals 17 residues. The CDR3, as DNA: TGTGCCAGCAGTGAAGGTCTAGCGGGGGGAATCACAGATACGCAGTATTTT. This codes for CASSEGLAGGITDTQYF.

This chain links TRBV9 with TRBJ1-2, with D tentatively TRBD1 (6 bases). Germline V gene sequence: CDR1 SGDLS, CDR2 YYNGEE. Deletions cut 7 bases from V and 4 bases from J, with 14 bases between. This CDR3 is 13 amino acids long. In DNA, the CDR3 is TGTGCCAGCTCTCCGGGGGGCGCCTATGGCTACACCTTC. Encoded protein: CASSPGGAYGYTF.

The genes are TRBV27 and TRBJ1-1; no reliable D call. The germline V gene has CDR1 MNHEY and CDR2 SMNVEV (reference sequence). CDR3 length equals 13 residues. Trimming took off 3 bases at V and 1 base at J, with 6 bases between the two ends. CDR3 DNA sequence: TGTGCCAGCAGTTTTACTGCGAACACTGAAGCTTTCTTT. Translated: CASSFTANTEAFF.

V and J are TRBV14 and TRBJ2-1, with 8 nucleotides matching TRBD1. V lost 3 bases to trimming and J lost 6 bases; unmatched junction nucleotides: 7. CDR3 length: 15 amino acids. Germline CDR1 is SGHDN and CDR2 is FVKESK. The CDR3 region is CASSHRTGSSNEQFF. The CDR3 DNA follows: TGTGCCAGCAGCCACCGGACAGGGTCTTCCAATGAGCAGTTCTTC.

The J gene is TRBJ1-2, the V gene TRBV5-4, with a possible D match to TRBD1 (6 bases). Deletions cut 4 bases from V and 6 bases from J, with 16 bases between. The CDR3 totals 14 residues. CDR1 is SGHNT and CDR2 is YYREEE in the germline V gene (reference sequence). This chain's CDR3 is CASSGTRDKDGYTF. The CDR3 DNA reads as TGTGCCAGCAGCGGGACACGGGATAAAGATGGCTACACCTTC.

This chain uses TRBV2 with TRBJ2-1; tentatively, D is TRBD1 (7 bases). The CDR3 sequence is 16 residues long. Germline CDR1 is SNHLY and CDR2 is FYNNEI. Between the trimmed V and J ends, which lost 6 bases and 0 bases, there was a span of 15 bases. The chain's CDR3 is CASSRGRDSSYNEQFF. CDR3 nucleotides: TGTGCCAGCAGCCGGGGGCGGGACAGCTCCTACAATGAGCAGTTCTTC. The full variable domain, its missing parts supplied by reference TRBV2 and TRBJ2-1, is EPEVTQTPSHQVTQMGQEVILRCVPISNHLYFYWYRQILGQKVEFLVSFYNNEISEKSEIFDDQFSVERPDGSNFTLKIRSTKLEDSAMYFCASSRGRDSSYNEQFFGPGTRLTVL.

V gene TRBV30 combines with J gene TRBJ1-1; D is unresolved. Deletions cut 4 bases from V and 1 base from J, with 7 bases between. The CDR3 is 12 amino acids. The germline gives CDR1 GTSNPN, CDR2 SVGIG (reference sequence). CDR3 protein: CAWNPENTEAFF. CDR3 bases: TGTGCCTGGAACCCAGAGAACACTGAAGCTTTCTTT.

The chain joins TRBV29-1 to TRBJ2-3, with TRBD2 identical over 9 bases. The CDR3 loop spans 13 amino acids. Germline CDR1 is SQVTM and CDR2 is ANQGSEA. The CDR3: CTPRAGGSDTQYF. In DNA form, the CDR3 reads TGCACCCCTCGGGCGGGGGGGTCAGATACGCAGTATTTT.